This T cell receptor (beta chain) was documented in a study of brain metastases from non-small cell lung cancer (dated by TCRdb to about 2019). Context from the whole study: The immune microenvironment of paired resected primary tumors and brain metastases from non-small-cell lung cancer patients was profiled. Results and caveats for the whole study, not just this receptor: Compared with the matched primary tumors, around 59% of brain metastases appeared to show expanded T-cell clones. TCR repertoires were found to be largely shared between paired brain metastases and primary tumors, although sparse T-cell densities were observed in the brain metastases. T-cell infiltration was lower in brain metastases than in primary tumors (P < 0.001).

CDR1 SGHVS and CDR2 FQNEAQ are derived from the germline V gene. V is shortened by 1 base, J by 5 bases, and the region joining them spans 6 bases. Spanning cysteine to phenylalanine, the CDR3 consists of 13 amino acids. Only CDR3 DNA is held: 39 bases, read in frame from base 1. Turning to this clone: It lacks a known antigen. Nothing much larger sits one base from this clone, and base qualities are not available.

The cohort comprised some 40 patients with surgically resected non-small-cell lung cancer who had both primary tumor and brain metastasis specimens. The tumor specimens consisted of archival formalin-fixed, paraffin-embedded tissues. The library was obtained by the immunoSEQ multiplex PCR assay. Sequencing of the T-cell receptor beta chain repertoire was carried out together with a 770-gene immune expression panel. Here the immuneACCESS table is served through TCRdb, limited to in-frame sequences with V and J called. Missing clones are a known gap in these copies; in checked studies unresolved V genes cover under half, and the rest lacks a known reason. This sample comprises just over 3,000 clones, 88% of them detected only once. The ten biggest clones cover 5% to 8.5% of the sample.

This chain joins TRBV7-8 to TRBJ2-1; no confident D gene assignment can be made. The specimen sequenced was primary lung tumor tissue. The cell subset or site label corresponds to: primary lung tumor paired with brain metastasis. The sequence came from a donor aged 40 or over with non-small cell lung cancer. The nucleotides are TGTGCCAGCAGCTTAGACAGAAACAATGAGCAGTTCTTC. This yields the protein CASSLDRNNEQFF.